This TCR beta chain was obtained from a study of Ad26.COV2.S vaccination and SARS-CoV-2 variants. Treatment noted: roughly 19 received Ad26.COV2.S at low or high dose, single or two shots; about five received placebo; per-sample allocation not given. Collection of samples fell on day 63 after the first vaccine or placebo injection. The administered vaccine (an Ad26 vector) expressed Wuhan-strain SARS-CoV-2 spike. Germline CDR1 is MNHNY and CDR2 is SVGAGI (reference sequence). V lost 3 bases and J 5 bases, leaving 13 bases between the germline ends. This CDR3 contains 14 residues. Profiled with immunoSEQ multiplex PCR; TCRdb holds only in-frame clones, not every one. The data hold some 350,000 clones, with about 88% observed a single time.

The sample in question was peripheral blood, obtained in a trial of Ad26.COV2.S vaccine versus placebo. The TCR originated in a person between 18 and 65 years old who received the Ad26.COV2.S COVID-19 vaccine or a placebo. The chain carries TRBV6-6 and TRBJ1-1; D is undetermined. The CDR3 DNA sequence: TGTGCCAGCAGTTATCTTGGAAAGGAGACTGAAGCTTTCTTT. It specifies CASSYLGKETEAFF.